This TCR beta chain stems from a study of T cell clones after liver transplantation. Only in-frame clones appear in the TCRdb table, and some are missing; sequencing was by immunoSEQ multiplex PCR. The sample shows tens of thousands of clones, 80% of them seen only once. V was clipped by 1 base and J by 1 base, with 10 bases between them. CDR3 length equals 15 residues. Looked up from germline, CDR1 is KGHSH and CDR2 is LQKENI. Sequences were derived from CD4+ T cells from blood, sampled 12 months after liver transplant. The receptor was derived from a human patient who received a liver transplant. The graft donor may account for some of the T cells. The chain has TRBV18 and TRBJ1-1; the D gene is possibly TRBD1 (5 bases). The CDR3, as DNA: TGTGCCAGCTCACCACGGGGGGGTCAGAACACTGAAGCTTTCTTT. It codes for CASSPRGGQNTEAFF.